The source of this T cell receptor beta chain is a study of blood T cells in healthy people across ages. Study conclusions and caveats: The donors' CMV status was not determined, possibly confounding changes in expanded clonotypes. Per million T cells, the diversity of TCR beta decreased roughly linearly as age advanced.

Trimming shortened V by 4 bases and J by 15 bases, and 13 bases separated the two germline ends. The CDR3 has 11 amino acids. From germline, CDR1 is MGHRA and CDR2 YSYEKL. Together with a sample-barcoded 5' primer, a J-beta primer mix was included in a second PCR lasting about 7 to 12 cycles. MiXCR was run by TCRdb on the 5' RACE reads, yielding one entry per CDR3 protein. The table lists about a million distinct CDR3 sequences, 35% to 40% of them singletons, with 10% to 15% in the top ten. This clonotype was seen a handful of times. Its antigen is not known. The chain has TRBV4-1 and TRBJ2-1; D may be TRBD1 (7 bases). The sequence was obtained from a young man in good health. Sequencing input: blood. Here the CDR3 DNA reads TGCGCCAGCAGCCGCAGGGGGGAGTGGTTCTTC. This translates into CASSRRGEWFF.